The rows below give T cell receptor beta chains drawn from one sample of a study of blood T cell repertoires in COVID-19. Clones were sequenced by immunoSEQ multiplex PCR, and TCRdb holds only the in-frame ones, with some missing. The table has approximately 200,000 clones, approximately 85% seen once. The sample comprised PBMCs or T cells enriched from blood (not recorded which). Receptor source: a woman under 40 who had recovered from COVID-19. Each CDR3 is given with its conserved first and last residue. A D gene is named only where the DNA matches it firmly. Clone size, where shown, is once, few, many, or a class for clones that have expanded.

D	J	V	size	DNA	CDR3
-	TRBJ2-2	TRBV7-9	once	TGTGCCAGCAGCTTGTGGCGGGAGAACACCGGGGAGCTGTTTTTT	CASSLWRENTGELFF
TRBD2	TRBJ2-1	TRBV6-5	-	TGTGCCAGCATTGCGGGAGGGCCAGCCAATGAGCAGTTCTTC	CASIAGGPANEQFF
TRBD2	TRBJ2-7	TRBV4-2	-	TGTGCCAGCAGCCAAGGACTAGCGGGCTCCTACGAGCAGTACTTC	CASSQGLAGSYEQYF
TRBD2	TRBJ2-7	TRBV11-2	-	TGTGCCAGCAGCTCCCTGACTAGCGGGAGCGCCTACGAGCAGTACTTC	CASSSLTSGSAYEQYF
-	TRBJ2-1	TRBV19	-	TGTGCCAGTAGTATAGATATCGGGGGGCTAAACAATGAGCAGTTCTTC	CASSIDIGGLNNEQFF
-	TRBJ2-1	TRBV5-1	once	TGCGCCAGCAGCTTGCTTATAGGGAGAGGCAATGAGCAGTTCTTC	CASSLLIGRGNEQFF
-	TRBJ2-1	TRBV18	-	TGTGCCAGCTCACCACCGCCTGCGCGGAGCGATGAGCAGTTCTTC	CASSPPPARSDEQFF
-	TRBJ2-2	TRBV5-6	-	TGTGCCAGCAGCTGGAGAACGGGGGACACCGGGGAGCTGTTTTTT	CASSWRTGDTGELFF
TRBD2	TRBJ2-7	TRBV5-1	few	TGCGCCAGCAGCGCCCCCACTAGCGGGTACTCCTACGAGCAGTACTTC	CASSAPTSGYSYEQYF
-	TRBJ2-5	TRBV5-1	-	TGCGCCAGCAGCTCGGTGGGGGGTCAAGAGACCCAGTACTTC	CASSSVGGQETQYF
TRBD1	TRBJ1-2	TRBV14	-	TGTGCCAGCAGCCTCAGTACAGGGGCCCTCGGGACCTATGGCTACACCTTC	CASSLSTGALGTYGYTF
TRBD2	TRBJ2-7	TRBV2	-	TGTGCCAGCTGCTGGACTAGCGGGACCTACGAGCAGTACTTC	CASCWTSGTYEQYF
-	TRBJ2-7	TRBV19	-	TGTGCCAGTAGTAGCAGGGGGGCGCATTACGAGCAGTACTTC	CASSSRGAHYEQYF
-	TRBJ2-7	TRBV6-5	-	TGTGCCAGCAGTCAGGGTGGCCCCTACGAGCAGTACTTC	CASSQGGPYEQYF
-	TRBJ1-2	TRBV5-5	-	TGTGCCAGCAGCTGGTGGCAGGGGTCGGCTACCTATGGCTACACCTTC	CASSWWQGSATYGYTF
TRBD2	TRBJ2-7	TRBV28	-	TGTGCCAGCACGGGGACTAGCGGTTACGAGCAGTACTTC	CASTGTSGYEQYF
TRBD1	TRBJ2-4	TRBV7-2	-	TGTGCCAGCAGCTTAGGACAGGGTGCGAGATTTTGGTACTTC	CASSLGQGARFWYF
TRBD2	TRBJ2-7	TRBV20-1	-	TGCAGTGCTAGTTTAGGCGGGGGGGCCTACGAGCAGTACTTC	CSASLGGGAYEQYF
TRBD2	TRBJ2-3	TRBV2	-	TGTGCCAGCAGTGAGAAAGCGGGACGGAGCACAGATACGCAGTATTTT	CASSEKAGRSTDTQYF
-	TRBJ2-1	TRBV4-1	-	TGCGCCAGCAGCAGAGAACAGGAGAGCTCCTACAATGAGCAGTTCTTC	CASSREQESSYNEQFF
TRBD2	TRBJ2-1	TRBV7-6	-	TGTGCCAGCAGCTTATCCGGCGGGAGGGATATCAATGAGCAGTTCTTC	CASSLSGGRDINEQFF
-	TRBJ1-1	TRBV28	-	TGTGGGGCGACGGCTGTGAACACTGAAGCTTTCTTT	CGATAVNTEAFF
TRBD2	TRBJ2-7	TRBV9	-	TGTGCCAGCAGCGTAGATCTAGCGGCAACCTACGAGCAGTACTTC	CASSVDLAATYEQYF
-	TRBJ2-1	TRBV19	-	TGTGCCAGTAGTACAGGACTCAATGAGCAGTTCTTC	CASSTGLNEQFF